Listed below are T cell receptor beta chains from one sample, sequenced in a study of blood T cell repertoires in COVID-19. The data were produced by immunoSEQ multiplex PCR, yet TCRdb's version contains in-frame clones alone and is incomplete. This repertoire shows approximately 240,000 clones, around 85% found once; its top ten account for 4% to 4.5%. Material for sequencing was peripheral blood. These receptors were obtained from a woman aged 40 to 50 with active or convalescent COVID-19. CDR3s include the opening cysteine and the closing phenylalanine or tryptophan. The D gene is left open where the match is weak. Clone size is stated in some rows and not others, as once, few, many or a class when expanded.

>few|13|TRBJ1-5|NA|TRBV6-5
CASRFNSYQPQHF
TGTGCCAGCAGATTTAACAGCTATCAGCCCCAGCATTTT
>NA|13|TRBJ1-4|TRBD1|TRBV5-4
CASSVDRGEKLFF
TGTGCCAGCAGTGTGGACAGGGGTGAAAAACTGTTTTTT
>NA|15|TRBJ2-5|NA|TRBV5-4
CASSFGVGNRETQYF
TGTGCCAGCAGCTTCGGGGTCGGTAATCGGGAGACCCAGTACTTC
>NA|18|TRBJ1-5|TRBD1|TRBV19
CASRSGTGGTHGNQPQHF
TGTGCCAGTAGATCGGGGACAGGGGGGACTCATGGCAATCAGCCCCAGCATTTT
>NA|16|TRBJ1-1|TRBD1|TRBV10-3
CAISAPAGGSGTEAFF
TGTGCCATCAGTGCCCCGGCAGGGGGCTCGGGCACTGAAGCTTTCTTT
>NA|16|TRBJ1-5|TRBD1|TRBV4-1
CASRVRDREFSQPQHF
TGCGCCAGCAGGGTCCGGGACAGGGAGTTCAGTCAGCCCCAGCATTTT
>NA|15|TRBJ1-2|NA|TRBV4-1
CASSQVVQSPYGYTF
TGCGCCAGCAGCCAAGTCGTCCAGTCCCCCTATGGCTACACCTTC
>NA|12|TRBJ1-6|NA|TRBV29-1
CSAGGGNSPLHF
TGCAGCGCTGGGGGGGGAAATTCACCCCTCCACTTT
>NA|14|TRBJ1-2|NA|TRBV3-1/TRBV3-2
CASSQATGQIGYTF
TGTGCCAGCAGCCAAGCAACAGGGCAAATTGGCTACACCTTC
>NA|15|TRBJ2-7|NA|TRBV4-1
CASSPRLLSSYEQYF
TGCGCCAGCAGCCCGAGGCTGCTTAGCTCCTACGAGCAGTACTTC
>NA|15|TRBJ2-5|TRBD1|TRBV7-6
CASSLGTGGDETQYF
TGTGCCAGCAGCTTAGGTACAGGGGGCGATGAGACCCAGTACTTC
>NA|13|TRBJ2-7|NA|TRBV30
CAGSPMTGYEQYF
TGTGCCGGGAGCCCCATGACTGGCTACGAGCAGTACTTC
>NA|15|TRBJ1-5|NA|TRBV28
CASSAAGGRRQPQHF
TGTGCCAGCAGCGCCGCGGGGGGGCGACGCCAGCCCCAGCATTTT
>NA|14|TRBJ2-5|TRBD1|TRBV2
CASNARQGGETQYF
TGTGCCAGTAATGCCCGACAGGGTGGAGAGACCCAGTACTTC
>NA|17|TRBJ1-3|NA|TRBV7-3
CASSLDPSGGSGNTIYF
TGTGCCAGCAGCTTAGATCCCAGCGGGGGCTCTGGAAACACCATATATTTT
>NA|14|TRBJ1-1|NA|TRBV6-4
CASSPLGGATEAFF
TGTGCCAGCAGTCCCCTCGGCGGAGCCACTGAAGCTTTCTTT
>NA|15|TRBJ2-3|TRBD2|TRBV5-1
CASSSPGLGTDTQYF
TGCGCCAGCAGCTCTCCGGGACTAGGAACAGATACGCAGTATTTT
>NA|16|TRBJ2-2|TRBD2|TRBV28
CASSLTASGGFGELFF
TGTGCCAGCAGTTTAACGGCTAGCGGGGGTTTCGGGGAGCTGTTTTTT
>NA|18|TRBJ1-5|NA|TRBV5-1
CASSLGYRPHYSNQPQHF
TGCGCCAGCAGCTTGGGATACAGGCCACATTATAGCAATCAGCCCCAGCATTTT
>NA|14|TRBJ1-5|NA|TRBV9
CASSVEGGSQPQHF
TGTGCCAGCAGCGTAGAAGGCGGAAGTCAGCCCCAGCATTTT
>NA|15|TRBJ1-1|TRBD1|TRBV7-2
CASSLVWDRDTEAFF
TGTGCCAGCAGCTTAGTCTGGGACAGGGACACTGAAGCTTTCTTT
>NA|13|TRBJ1-1|NA|TRBV30
CAWTQVRNTEAFF
TGTGCCTGGACGCAGGTCAGGAACACTGAAGCTTTCTTT
>NA|15|TRBJ1-1|TRBD1|TRBV9
CASSVTDRGATEAFF
TGTGCCAGCAGCGTTACCGACAGGGGGGCCACTGAAGCTTTCTTT
>NA|15|TRBJ2-2|TRBD1|TRBV19
CASSAQGGAAGELFF
TGTGCCAGTAGTGCACAAGGGGGCGCGGCCGGGGAGCTGTTTTTT
>NA|12|TRBJ2-1|NA|TRBV10-3
CAISSQAYEQFF
TGTGCCATCTCCTCGCAAGCCTATGAGCAGTTCTTC
>few|15|TRBJ1-5|NA|TRBV6-2/TRBV6-3
CASSLYRVQIQPQHF
TGTGCCAGCAGTTTATACCGGGTTCAAATACAGCCCCAGCATTTT
>NA|15|TRBJ2-5|NA|TRBV12-5
CASGLGSGTRETQYF
TGTGCTAGTGGTTTGGGGTCCGGGACACGAGAGACCCAGTACTTC
>NA|14|TRBJ1-4|NA|TRBV18
CASSPMTRGEKLFF
TGTGCCAGCTCACCAATGACAAGAGGGGAAAAACTGTTTTTT
>few|14|TRBJ1-2|TRBD1|TRBV28
CASSPRTGWDGYTF
TGTGCCAGCAGTCCCCGGACAGGGTGGGATGGCTACACCTTC
>NA|13|TRBJ2-4|TRBD2|TRBV5-6
CASSLTSGNIQYF
TGTGCCAGCAGCTTGACTAGCGGGAACATTCAGTACTTC
>once|12|TRBJ1-2|NA|TRBV12-3/TRBV12-4
CASSLQGRGYTF
TGTGCCAGCAGTTTGCAGGGGCGAGGCTACACCTTC
>NA|16|TRBJ2-1|NA|TRBV3-1/TRBV3-2
CASSQDSSEAYNEQFF
TGTGCCAGCAGCCAAGACTCTAGCGAGGCCTACAATGAGCAGTTCTTC
>NA|16|TRBJ2-5|TRBD2|TRBV27
CASSGRTSGGAETQYF
TGTGCCAGCAGTGGTAGGACTAGCGGGGGGGCGGAGACCCAGTACTTC
>NA|14|TRBJ1-5|NA|TRBV5-5
CASSLDTSNQPQHF
TGTGCCAGCAGCTTAGACACCTCCAATCAGCCCCAGCATTTT
>NA|14|TRBJ2-2|NA|TRBV5-1
CASSLQANTGELFF
TGCGCCAGCAGCTTGCAGGCGAACACCGGGGAGCTGTTTTTT
>many|14|TRBJ1-1|NA|TRBV19
CASSIDSGSTEAFF
TGTGCCAGTAGTATAGATTCGGGTAGCACTGAAGCTTTCTTT
>few|15|TRBJ1-2|NA|TRBV19
CASSLGGLARDGYTF
TGTGCCAGTAGTCTGGGGGGTCTGGCCCGGGATGGCTACACCTTC